These 32 T cell receptor beta chains came from one sample sequenced in a study of blood T cell repertoires in COVID-19 (dated by TCRdb to the early 2020s). The library was prepared using the immunoSEQ multiplex PCR assay. TCRdb stores this immuneACCESS table with in-frame sequences only. Part of the clones is absent; in the studies checked, under half of the shortfall reflects unresolved V genes, and no reason is known for the rest. This sample comprises approximately 210,000 clones, around 84% of them detected only once. 11% of the sample belongs to the ten largest clones. Specimen: peripheral blood. These receptors were collected from a man aged 45 to 65 with COVID-19, enrolled during active disease.

The CDR3: CASSYPENRGQYEQYF. CDR3 DNA sequence: TGTGCCAGCAGTTACCCGGAGAACAGGGGGCAATACGAGCAGTACTTC. The V call is TRBV6-6, the J call TRBJ2-7, with 9 bases fitting TRBD1. Germline V CDR1 and CDR2: MNHNY, SVGAGI (reference sequence). The CDR3 extends over 16 amino acids. The V gene end was trimmed by 2 bases and the J gene end by 4 bases; junction bases not matched to a gene: 9.

Turning to this clone: Other DNA sequences in the same sample also yield this CDR3. This rearrangement joins TRBV18 to TRBJ2-2; perhaps TRBD1 as D (5 bases). Trimming took off 3 bases at V and 4 bases at J, with 12 bases between the two ends. Germline assignment: CDR1 KGHSH and CDR2 LQKENI. CDR3 size: 15 residues. For the CDR3, the DNA is TGTGCCAGCTCACCCAGGGTCGTGAGCACCGGGGAGCTGTTTTTT. It is translated as CASSPRVVSTGELFF.

This clone was recorded only once. The chain uses TRBV3-1 (or the pseudogene TRBV3-2) and TRBJ2-7, with D possibly matching TRBD2 (6 bases). This CDR3 contains 15 residues. The ends were cut back, 1 base at V and 3 bases at J, with 13 bases in the middle. The V gene's germline CDR1 is LGHDT and CDR2 YNNKEL (reference sequence). The CDR3 DNA follows: TGTGCCAGCAGCCAAGGGCTAGGCGGGATCTACGAGCAGTACTTC. Amino acid sequence: CASSQGLGGIYEQYF.

The V call is TRBV19, the J call TRBJ1-4; maybe TRBD1 (6 bases). The CDR3 totals 14 residues. CDR1 is LNHDA, CDR2 SQIVND, per germline (reference sequence). Trimming left V 6 bases short and J 0 bases short, with 8 bases between. The DNA for the CDR3 is TGTGCCAGTAGGCGGACAGCAACTAATGAAAAACTGTTTTTT. Its protein product is CASRRTATNEKLFF.

A few counts support this clone. The V call is TRBV5-6, the J call TRBJ2-5, with a tentative D call TRBD2 (5 bases). The CDR3 loop spans 13 amino acids. V was pared by 1 base and J by 7 bases, with 11 bases between. Looked up from germline, CDR1 is SGHDT and CDR2 is YYEEEE. CDR3 protein: CASSLFSEGTQYF. The CDR3 nucleotides are TGTGCCAGCAGCTTGTTTTCAGAGGGGACCCAGTACTTC.

The genes are TRBV6-5 and TRBJ1-3; 7 bases fit TRBD1. The CDR3 spans 16 residues. The J segment lost 0 bases and the V segment lost 0 bases, leaving 2 bases of the junction unmatched. Per the germline V gene, CDR1 is MNHEY and CDR2 is SVGAGI. The CDR3 protein is CASSYSSGGSGNTIYF. The DNA for the CDR3 is TGTGCCAGCAGTTACTCTTCAGGGGGCTCTGGAAACACCATATATTTT.

Concerning this clone: Other DNA sequences of this sample code for an identical CDR3. The V and J genes are TRBV5-1 and TRBJ1-1, with D possibly matching TRBD1 (6 bases). CDR3 length: 13 residues. The V end was cut by 0 bases, the J end by 5 bases, with 8 bases between. Per germline, CDR1 SGHRS and CDR2 YFSETQ. CDR3 protein: CASSLAGETEAFF. In DNA form, the CDR3 reads TGCGCCAGCAGCTTGGCAGGGGAGACTGAAGCTTTCTTT.

V gene TRBV9 combines with J gene TRBJ2-1, with a possible D match to TRBD2 (7 bases). This CDR3 contains 18 residues. Germline V gene sequence: CDR1 SGDLS, CDR2 YYNGEE. The V end was cut by 4 bases, the J end by 4 bases, with 24 bases between. As DNA, the CDR3 is TGTGCCAGCAGCTCCGAGTTTGGGGGGGGCCGAACTTACAATGAGCAGTTCTTC. Amino acid sequence: CASSSEFGGGRTYNEQFF.

The V and J genes are TRBV13 and TRBJ2-7; 8 bases match TRBD1. The CDR3 has 14 amino acids. V was clipped by 5 bases and J by 5 bases; unmatched bases: 8. Germline loops: CDR1 PRHDT, CDR2 FYEKMQ (reference sequence). The CDR3 nucleotides are TGTGCCAGCAGCCTCTCCGGGACAGGCGACGAGCAGTACTTC. Protein product: CASSLSGTGDEQYF.

The chain recombines TRBV7-9 with TRBJ1-1, with a possible D match to TRBD1 (6 bases). V was clipped by 5 bases and J by 3 bases, with 13 bases between them. This CDR3 is built from 14 residues. Germline lookup yields CDR1 SEHNR and CDR2 FQNEAQ (reference sequence). This CDR3 reads CASSLQGGDTEAFF. CDR3 bases: TGTGCCAGCAGCCTCCAAGGGGGGGACACTGAAGCTTTCTTT.

The chain links TRBV10-3 to TRBJ1-4; 12 positions match TRBD1. Germline V CDR1 and CDR2: ENHRY, SYGVKD. Trimming removed 6 bases from V and 5 bases from J; junction bases left unmatched: 7. This CDR3 spans 16 amino acids. CDR3 bases: TGTGCCATCAGGCCGGGACAGGGGGCGAAGAATGAAAAACTGTTTTTT. Amino acids: CAIRPGQGAKNEKLFF.

At least ten counts were recorded for this clone. This sequence joins TRBV7-9 and TRBJ1-2, with 8 bases lining up with TRBD1. CDR1 SEHNR and CDR2 FQNEAQ come from the germline V gene (reference sequence). J lost 4 bases, V lost 2 bases, and 6 bases had no gene match. This CDR3 region has 15 residues. The CDR3 DNA reads TGTGCCAGCAGCTTAATATTAGGGACAGGCTATGGCTACACCTTC. Translated: CASSLILGTGYGYTF.

This chain uses TRBV7-8 with TRBJ2-1; 9 bases agree with TRBD2. Germline V gene sequence: CDR1 SGHVS, CDR2 FQNEAQ. V lost 1 base, J lost 6 bases, and 7 bases stayed unmatched. The CDR3 runs 16 residues. The CDR3 nucleotides read TGTGCCAGCAGCTTAGTTTGGCGGGGGGGAAGCAATGAGCAGTTCTTC. Its translation is CASSLVWRGGSNEQFF.

The genes are TRBV5-5 and TRBJ2-7; maybe TRBD1 (5 bases). The CDR3 has 14 residues. Germline CDR1 and CDR2: SGHKS and YYEKEE (reference sequence). V lost 0 bases and J 2 bases, leaving 9 bases between the germline ends. The CDR3 nucleotides read TGTGCCAGCAGCTTGGTGGCAGGGCCCTACGAGCAGTACTTC. This codes for CASSLVAGPYEQYF.

CDR3: CATSETGADNEQFF. CDR3 DNA sequence: TGTGCCACCAGTGAAACGGGAGCCGACAATGAGCAGTTCTTC. The J gene is TRBJ2-1, the V gene TRBV24-1; a possible D gene is TRBD2 (6 bases). The ends were cut back, 4 bases at V and 5 bases at J, with 11 bases in the middle. Germline V gene lookup returns CDR1 KGHDR and CDR2 SFDVKD. The CDR3 is 14 amino acids.

The chain carries TRBV9 and TRBJ1-5, with 10 bases matching TRBD1. This CDR3 is 15 amino acids long. The V gene end was trimmed by 1 base and the J gene end by 5 bases; junction bases not matched to a gene: 3. Germline V gives CDR1 SGDLS, CDR2 YYNGEE. The CDR3 spells CASSVSGQGDQPQHF. CDR3 coding DNA: TGTGCCAGCAGCGTATCTGGACAGGGGGATCAGCCCCAGCATTTT.

Turning to this clone: This sample includes further DNA sequences coding for the same CDR3. This chain connects TRBV5-5 to TRBJ1-1; D may be TRBD1 (5 bases). V lost 0 bases and J 3 bases, leaving 6 bases between the germline ends. CDR3 size: 13 residues. Germline CDR1 SGHKS, CDR2 YYEKEE (reference sequence). The CDR3 DNA is TGTGCCAGCAGCTTGGCGGGGGACACTGAAGCTTTCTTT. This codes for CASSLAGDTEAFF. Looking up the rest from reference TRBV5-5 and TRBJ1-1 gives the full variable domain: DAGVTQSPTHLIKTRGQQVTLRCSPISGHKSVSWYQQVLGQGPQFIFQYYEKEERGRGNFPDRFSARQFPNYSSELNVNALLLGDSALYLCASSLAGDTEAFFGQGTRLTVV.

The chain carries TRBV2 and TRBJ2-5; D may be TRBD2 (5 bases). This CDR3 contains 14 residues. Germline loops: CDR1 SNHLY, CDR2 FYNNEI. V lost 9 bases, J lost 1 base, and 15 bases lay in between. The CDR3, as DNA: TGTGCCAGTCATGGGCAGCGGACCCAAGAGACCCAGTACTTC. Translating it yields CASHGQRTQETQYF.

The V and J genes are TRBV6-5 and TRBJ1-1, with D perhaps matching TRBD1 (5 bases). Germline V gene sequence: CDR1 MNHEY, CDR2 SVGAGI. The CDR3 consists of 14 residues. The ends were cut back, 1 base at V and 0 bases at J, with 6 bases in the middle. Here the CDR3 reads CASSYLGLNTEAFF. CDR3 bases: TGTGCCAGCAGTTACTTGGGGCTGAACACTGAAGCTTTCTTT.

The V and J genes are TRBV9 and TRBJ1-1, with 7 nucleotides matching TRBD1. Germline CDR1 reads SGDLS; CDR2 reads YYNGEE. J gave up 0 bases and V 3 bases, and 8 bases lay outside the gene matches. The CDR3 runs 16 residues. The CDR3 loop is CASSGGGGGLNTEAFF. The CDR3 DNA follows: TGTGCCAGCAGCGGTGGAGGGGGCGGGTTGAACACTGAAGCTTTCTTT.

The rearrangement links TRBV9 to TRBJ1-6; the D gene is possibly TRBD1 (5 bases). V shed 3 bases and J shed 9 bases, with 13 bases lying between them. The V gene's germline CDR1 is SGDLS and CDR2 YYNGEE. The CDR3 loop spans 14 amino acids. CDR3: CASSEEDSGSPLHF. In DNA form, the CDR3 reads TGTGCCAGCAGCGAAGAAGACAGTGGTTCACCCCTCCACTTT.

V gene TRBV19 combines with J gene TRBJ2-2, with 7 positions matching TRBD2. Germline V gene sequence: CDR1 LNHDA, CDR2 SQIVND (reference sequence). The CDR3 is 16 residues long. V dropped 3 bases and J dropped 3; count of bases not matched to a gene: 7. This CDR3 reads CASSMWAGVDTGELFF. The DNA of the CDR3 is TGTGCCAGTAGTATGTGGGCGGGAGTTGACACCGGGGAGCTGTTTTTT.

This clone was seen only once. The V and J genes are TRBV5-1 and TRBJ2-3, with D unresolved. Trimming stripped 4 bases from V and 1 base from J, with 16 bases between. CDR3 length: 16 amino acids. CDR1 and CDR2 from the germline V gene are SGHRS and YFSETQ. CDR3 sequence reads: CASSLETTWGTDTQYF. CDR3 in DNA: TGCGCCAGCAGCCTTGAGACAACCTGGGGCACAGATACGCAGTATTTT.

The V and J genes are TRBV18 and TRBJ2-4; D ambiguous. Germline loops: CDR1 KGHSH, CDR2 LQKENI. The CDR3 has 18 amino acids. The V end was cut by 3 bases, the J end by 0 bases, with 18 bases between. CDR3 sequence reads: CASSPIGTVALAKNIQYF. CDR3 bases: TGTGCCAGCTCACCTATTGGAACAGTTGCTTTAGCCAAAAACATTCAGTACTTC. The variable domain in full, completed from reference TRBV18 and TRBJ2-4, reads NAGVMQNPRHLVRRRGQEARLRCSPMKGHSHVYWYRQLPEEGLKFMVYLQKENIIDESGMPKERFSAEFPKEGPSILRIQQVVRGDSAAYFCASSPIGTVALAKNIQYFGAGTRLSVL.

CDR3 amino acids: CASSLVVASGFYEQYF. The CDR3 DNA reads as TGCGCCAGCAGCTTGGTCGTAGCTAGCGGGTTTTACGAGCAGTACTTC. This chain links TRBV5-1 with TRBJ2-7, with TRBD2 matching 8 bases. The CDR3 totals 16 residues. CDR1 SGHRS and CDR2 YFSETQ come from the germline V gene. J gave up 4 bases and V 0 bases, and 9 bases lay outside the gene matches. Based on the CDR3 plus reference TRBV5-1 and TRBJ2-7, the full variable domain is KAGVTQTPRYLIKTRGQQVTLSCSPISGHRSVSWYQQTPGQGLQFLFEYFSETQRNKGNFPGRFSGRQFSNSRSEMNVSTLELGDSALYLCASSLVVASGFYEQYFGPGTRLTVT.

V gene TRBV5-4 combines with J gene TRBJ2-1; 7 positions agree with TRBD2. This CDR3 region has 15 residues. The germline V gene encodes CDR1 SGHNT and CDR2 YYREEE (reference sequence). Germline trimming cut 2 bases from V and 3 bases from J; bases unmatched to any gene: 5. Written as DNA, the CDR3 is TGTGCCAGCAGCTTTGCAATAGCGGGCTACAATGAGCAGTTCTTC. It is translated as CASSFAIAGYNEQFF.

The chain recombines TRBV10-3 with TRBJ1-1; possibly TRBD1 for D (5 bases). The CDR3 runs 13 residues. V gave up 6 bases and J gave up 0 bases, with 8 bases separating them. From germline, CDR1 is ENHRY and CDR2 SYGVKD. The CDR3 sequence: CAISREVNTEAFF. The DNA of the CDR3 is TGTGCCATCAGCAGGGAGGTGAACACTGAAGCTTTCTTT.

CDR3 sequence reads: CASSVGGTGSYEQYF. In DNA form, the CDR3 reads TGTGCCAGCAGCGTAGGGGGGACAGGCTCCTACGAGCAGTACTTC. The chain links TRBV9 to TRBJ2-7; 8 bases line up with TRBD1. This CDR3 region has 15 residues. V trimming: 0 bases; J trimming: 0 bases; junction bases outside the gene matches: 2. In germline, CDR1 is SGDLS, CDR2 YYNGEE.

The rearrangement links TRBV9 to TRBJ2-5; TRBD1 matches at 9 bases. V trimming: 4 bases; J trimming: 4 bases; junction bases outside the gene matches: 14. The germline gives CDR1 SGDLS, CDR2 YYNGEE. There are 17 residues in the CDR3. CDR3 protein: CASSTTPSGTGRETQYF. CDR3 nucleotides: TGTGCCAGCAGCACAACCCCCTCGGGGACAGGGAGAGAGACCCAGTACTTC.

The V call is TRBV20-1, the J call TRBJ1-2, with D possibly being TRBD1 (6 bases). Trimming cost V 3 bases and J 4 bases, with 15 bases left between them. The CDR3 is made up of 14 amino acids. Germline assignment: CDR1 DFQATT and CDR2 SNEGSKA (reference sequence). The CDR3 sequence is CSASLRGLSYGYTF. CDR3 in DNA: TGCAGTGCTAGTTTGCGGGGGCTGAGCTATGGCTACACCTTC.

The rearrangement joins TRBV30 to TRBJ2-7; TRBD1 is a possible D gene (7 bases). CDR1 GTSNPN and CDR2 SVGIG come from the germline V gene (reference sequence). There are 14 residues in the CDR3. V lost 5 bases to trimming and J lost 3 bases, with 17 bases between them. CDR3 coding DNA: TGTGCCTGGGGGGGGACAGCAAACTTCTACGAGCAGTACTTC. It translates to CAWGGTANFYEQYF.

The V gene is TRBV5-1, the J gene TRBJ2-2; no firm D call. V dropped 0 bases and J dropped 3 bases, with 6 bases sitting between them. Germline CDR1 is SGHRS and CDR2 is YFSETQ. The CDR3 length is 14 residues. CDR3 loop: CASSLGLDTGELFF. For the CDR3, the DNA is TGCGCCAGCAGCTTGGGCTTAGACACCGGGGAGCTGTTTTTT.